A single sample is the source of the 21 T cell receptor beta chains below, sequenced in a study of radiation and T cells in renal cell carcinoma. Repertoires were generated with immunoSEQ multiplex PCR, while TCRdb's copy carries only in-frame clones and drops some. The sample carries roughly 58,000 clones, 70% to 80% recorded once. Time point denoted: blood 4 weeks post-SBRT, at nephrectomy. The sample's treatment: 15 Gy SBRT to primary tumor, nephrectomy 4 weeks later. This material consisted of blood, taken from a patient whose treatment included radiotherapy and nephrectomy. The receptor source for this set is a man aged 55-75 years with renal cell carcinoma.

V gene TRBV7-2 combines with J gene TRBJ1-1, with D possibly TRBD1 on 5 matching bases. Trimming cost V 5 bases and J 5 bases, with 12 bases left between them. Germline-derived CDR1 and CDR2 are SGHTA and FQGNSA. The CDR3 has 13 residues. The CDR3, as DNA: TGTGCCAGCAGCCCCATTGGGGGAACTGAAGCTTTCTTT. It is translated as CASSPIGGTEAFF.

The chain joins TRBV2 to TRBJ2-3; TRBD1 or TRBD2 may be the D gene (5 bases each). This CDR3 comprises 13 residues. V lost 10 bases and J 1 base, leaving 12 bases between the germline ends. The germline CDR1 and CDR2 sequences are SNHLY and FYNNEI. CDR3 coding DNA: TGTGCCATGGGGCCGGGGCGCACAGATACGCAGTATTTT. Encoded protein: CAMGPGRTDTQYF.

This clone occurred a few times. The J gene is TRBJ1-5, the V gene TRBV11-2, with no clear D. This CDR3 region has 12 residues. The germline V gene encodes CDR1 SGHAT and CDR2 FQNNGV. V lost 2 bases and J 6 bases, leaving 5 bases between the germline ends. The CDR3, as DNA: TGTGCCAGCAGCTTATTGGGTCAGCCCCAGCATTTT. Translation: CASSLLGQPQHF. The complete variable domain, with remaining parts taken from reference TRBV11-2 and TRBJ1-5, reads EAGVAQSPRYKIIEKRQSVAFWCNPISGHATLYWYQQILGQGPKLLIQFQNNGVVDDSQLPKDRFSAERLKGVDSTLKIQPAKLEDSAVYLCASSLLGQPQHFGDGTRLSIL.

The count of this clone is one. V usage is TRBV11-3 and J usage is TRBJ1-1; the match to TRBD1 covers 7 bases. Germline loops: CDR1 SGHNT, CDR2 YENEEA. Losses at the gene ends were 4 bases for V and 0 bases for J; bases not matched to a gene: 8. There are 16 residues in the CDR3. The CDR3 DNA follows: TGTGCCAGCAGCTCTCCGGGACAGACTATGAACACTGAAGCTTTCTTT. This codes for CASSSPGQTMNTEAFF.

The chain employs TRBV9 and TRBJ2-1; weak D call: TRBD2 (5 bases). V was cut by 4 bases and J by 4 bases, with 6 bases left in between. Germline CDR1 SGDLS, CDR2 YYNGEE. This CDR3 is built from 12 residues. CDR3 loop: CASSPGYNEQFF. The CDR3 coding sequence is TGTGCCAGCAGCCCGGGATACAATGAGCAGTTCTTC.

This clone was counted once. One end of the junction does not line up with germline, which may come from a read error. V usage is TRBV11-2 and J usage is TRBJ2-3, with TRBD2 matching 10 bases. The CDR3 length is 15 residues. Per germline, CDR1 SGHAT and CDR2 FQNNGV. This CDR3 reads CASSLAGGSTDTQYF. CDR3 DNA: TGTGCCAGCAGTTTAGCGGGAGGATCTACAGATACGCAGTATTTT. Complete variable domain (other parts from reference TRBV11-2 and TRBJ2-3): EAGVAQSPRYKIIEKRQSVAFWCNPISGHATLYWYQQILGQGPKLLIQFQNNGVVDDSQLPKDRFSAERLKGVDSTLKIQPAKLEDSAVYLCASSLAGGSTDTQYFGPGTRLTVL.

This chain joins TRBV5-6 and TRBJ2-7; D not certain. Deletions cut 0 bases from V and 1 base from J, with 11 bases between. The CDR3 is 15 residues long. CDR1 is SGHDT, CDR2 YYEEEE, per germline. The CDR3 nucleotides are TGTGCCAGCAGCTTGGATGGTCAGTTATCCTACGAGCAGTACTTC. Encoded protein: CASSLDGQLSYEQYF. The full variable domain, its missing parts supplied by reference TRBV5-6 and TRBJ2-7, is DAGVTQSPTHLIKTRGQQVTLRCSPKSGHDTVSWYQQALGQGPQFIFQYYEEEERQRGNFPDRFSGHQFPNYSSELNVNALLLGDSALYLCASSLDGQLSYEQYFGPGTRLTVT.

The genes are TRBV5-1 and TRBJ1-1; 10 positions match TRBD1. This CDR3 region has 15 residues. Germline CDR1 and CDR2: SGHRS and YFSETQ. After removal of 4 bases from V and 4 bases from J, the junction contained 7 bases not matched to a gene. The CDR3: CASSVTGGAGTEAFF. CDR3 DNA sequence: TGCGCCAGCAGCGTGACAGGGGGCGCGGGCACTGAAGCTTTCTTT.

DNA for the CDR3: TGTGCCACCTCCGGGGGAAAGGGAGATACGCAGTATTTT. Translation gives CATSGGKGDTQYF. The V and J genes are TRBV7-2 and TRBJ2-3, with D possibly being TRBD2 (6 bases). Trimming took off 10 bases at V and 5 bases at J, with 16 bases between the two ends. The CDR3 length is 13 residues. Germline CDR1 SGHTA, CDR2 FQGNSA.

The chain couples TRBV5-1 to TRBJ2-6, with TRBD1 matching over 9 bases. This CDR3 is 17 amino acids long. Germline CDR1 SGHRS, CDR2 YFSETQ. The V and J ends lost 0 bases and 4 bases, in that order; junction bases with no gene match: 5. The CDR3 coding sequence is TGCGCCAGCAGCTTGGCCGGGACAGGGATCGGGGCCAACGTCCTGACTTTC. It translates to CASSLAGTGIGANVLTF.

The V call is TRBV6-5, the J call TRBJ2-7; D might be TRBD1 or TRBD2, each matching 7 bases. CDR1 MNHEY and CDR2 SVGAGI come from the germline V gene. Trimming removed 6 bases at V and 6 bases at J, with 15 bases between. The CDR3 has 13 residues. CDR3 nucleotide sequence: TGTGCCAGCAGCCACAGGGGAGGGGGCGAGCAGTACGTC. Residues: CASSHRGGGEQYV.

The chain employs TRBV27 and TRBJ1-2; 7 bases fit TRBD1. This CDR3 has 14 amino acids. Losses at the gene ends were 6 bases for V and 5 bases for J; bases not matched to a gene: 9. CDR1 and CDR2 from the germline V gene are MNHEY and SMNVEV (reference sequence). The CDR3 region has the DNA TGTGCCAGCAGGCCCTTGACAGGGAAATATGGCTACACCTTC. Residues: CASRPLTGKYGYTF.

This rearrangement joins TRBV7-2 to TRBJ2-1; D gene ambiguous. V was clipped by 1 base and J by 10 bases, with 5 bases between them. Per germline, CDR1 SGHTA and CDR2 FQGNSA. This CDR3 contains 11 residues. CDR3 in amino acids: CASSLESEQFF. The CDR3 nucleotides read TGTGCCAGCAGCTTAGAGAGCGAGCAGTTCTTC.

This clone showed up just once. The chain is built from TRBV10-3 and TRBJ1-2; D is possibly TRBD1 (6 bases). V was pared by 7 bases and J by 3 bases, with 12 bases between. CDR3 length equals 13 residues. Germline V gene sequence: CDR1 ENHRY, CDR2 SYGVKD. The CDR3 nucleotides are TGTGCCATCACGATGGCAGGGGACTATGGCTACACCTTC. Translating it yields CAITMAGDYGYTF.

The chain uses TRBV5-1 and TRBJ2-2; 7 bases match TRBD2. Germline CDR1 SGHRS, CDR2 YFSETQ. The CDR3 runs 14 residues. The trim removed 0 bases at V and 4 bases at J, leaving 0 bases unmatched. In DNA form, the CDR3 reads TGCGCCAGCAGCTTGGGCGGGGGCACCGGGGAGCTGTTTTTT. The encoded protein is CASSLGGGTGELFF.

The rearrangement uses TRBV7-8 and TRBJ1-3; 8 bases line up with TRBD1. V shed 5 bases and J 4 bases; nucleotides not matched to a gene: 4. The CDR3 covers 14 residues. Germline values: CDR1 SGHVS, CDR2 FQNEAQ. This CDR3 is CASSRGTGGNTIYF. CDR3 in DNA: TGTGCCAGCAGCCGGGGGACAGGAGGAAACACCATATATTTT.

V usage is TRBV7-2 and J usage is TRBJ2-3; TRBD2 matches 8 bases. This CDR3 has 18 residues. Germline loops: CDR1 SGHTA, CDR2 FQGNSA. Trimming cost V 2 bases and J 0 bases; bases outside gene matches: 10. CDR3 region: CASSLRGGAVSSTDTQYF. CDR3 sequence (DNA): TGTGCCAGCAGCTTACGGGGGGGCGCCGTTTCTAGCACAGATACGCAGTATTTT.

This rearrangement joins TRBV5-1 to TRBJ1-5; D uncertain. This CDR3 contains 15 residues. V was clipped by 0 bases and J by 2 bases, with 9 bases between them. Germline CDR1 and CDR2: SGHRS and YFSETQ. CDR3 sequence (DNA): TGCGCCAGCAGCTTGGCGGGTGTCGGCAATCAGCCCCAGCATTTT. Amino acids: CASSLAGVGNQPQHF.

The chain recombines TRBV5-4 with TRBJ2-1; the match to TRBD2 covers 9 bases. Germline CDR1 reads SGHNT; CDR2 reads YYREEE (reference sequence). J lost 8 bases, V lost 2 bases, and 11 bases had no gene match. The CDR3 sequence is 16 residues long. The CDR3 coding sequence is TGTGCCAGCAGCTTAGAGGGTAGCGGGAGTTTCGATGAGCAGTTCTTC. As protein: CASSLEGSGSFDEQFF. The variable domain in full, with the rest retrieved from reference TRBV5-4 and TRBJ2-1, is ETGVTQSPTHLIKTRGQQVTLRCSSQSGHNTVSWYQQALGQGPQFIFQYYREEENGRGNFPPRFSGLQFPNYSSELNVNALELDDSALYLCASSLEGSGSFDEQFFGPGTRLTVL.

The V gene is TRBV4-3, the J gene TRBJ2-3, with TRBD1 identical over 7 bases. Germline V gene data show CDR1 as LGHNA and CDR2 as YSLEER. V was pared by 5 bases and J by 0 bases, with 8 bases of the junction left unmatched. CDR3 length: 16 residues. CDR3 in amino acids: CASSSSGTDSTDTQYF. CDR3 coding DNA: TGCGCCAGCAGCTCCTCCGGGACAGACAGCACAGATACGCAGTATTTT.

V usage is TRBV7-9 and J usage is TRBJ1-5; no reliable D call. Trimming took 5 bases from V and 1 from J, leaving 15 bases between them. CDR3 length equals 16 residues. Per germline, CDR1 SEHNR and CDR2 FQNEAQ (reference sequence). CDR3: CASSPGGILSNQPQHF. The CDR3 DNA reads as TGTGCCAGCAGCCCCGGTGGGATCTTAAGCAATCAGCCCCAGCATTTT.